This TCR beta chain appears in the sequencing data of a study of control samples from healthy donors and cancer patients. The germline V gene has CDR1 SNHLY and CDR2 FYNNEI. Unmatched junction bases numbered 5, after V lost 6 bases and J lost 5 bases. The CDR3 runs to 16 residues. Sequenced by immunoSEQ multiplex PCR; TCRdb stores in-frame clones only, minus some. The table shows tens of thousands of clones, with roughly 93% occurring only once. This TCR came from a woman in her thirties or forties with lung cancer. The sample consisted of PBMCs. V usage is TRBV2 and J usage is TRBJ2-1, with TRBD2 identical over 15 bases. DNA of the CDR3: TGTGCCAGCAGCACCGGGACTAGCGGGGGGAACAATGAGCAGTTCTTC. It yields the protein CASSTGTSGGNNEQFF.